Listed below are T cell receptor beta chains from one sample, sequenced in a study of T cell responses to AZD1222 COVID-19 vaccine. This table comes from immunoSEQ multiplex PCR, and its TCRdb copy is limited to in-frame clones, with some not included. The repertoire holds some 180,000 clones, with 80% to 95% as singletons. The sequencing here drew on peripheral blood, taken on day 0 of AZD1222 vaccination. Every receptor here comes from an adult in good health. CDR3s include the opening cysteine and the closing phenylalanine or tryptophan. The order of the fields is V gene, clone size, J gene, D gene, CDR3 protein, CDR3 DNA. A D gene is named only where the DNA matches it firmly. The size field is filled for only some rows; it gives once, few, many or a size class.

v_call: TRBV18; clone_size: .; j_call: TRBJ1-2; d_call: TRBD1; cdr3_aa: CASSPPGQGNAGYTF; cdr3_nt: TGTGCCAGCTCACCCCCGGGACAGGGGAATGCTGGCTACACCTTC
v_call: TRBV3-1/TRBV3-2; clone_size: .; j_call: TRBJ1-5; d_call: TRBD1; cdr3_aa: CASRDRSYQPQHF; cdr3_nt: TGTGCCAGCCGGGACAGGTCCTATCAGCCCCAGCATTTT
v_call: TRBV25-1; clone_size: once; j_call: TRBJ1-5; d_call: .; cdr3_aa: CASSEWGAEGQPQHF; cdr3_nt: TGTGCCAGCAGTGAATGGGGGGCGGAGGGTCAGCCCCAGCATTTT
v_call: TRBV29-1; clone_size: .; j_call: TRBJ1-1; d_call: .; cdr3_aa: CSASGRTLNTEAFF; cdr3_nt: TGCAGCGCTAGCGGCAGAACCTTGAACACTGAAGCTTTCTTT
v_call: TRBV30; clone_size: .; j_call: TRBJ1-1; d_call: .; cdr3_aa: CAWSVPRRTEAFF; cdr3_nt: TGTGCCTGGAGTGTACCCCGGAGAACTGAAGCTTTCTTT
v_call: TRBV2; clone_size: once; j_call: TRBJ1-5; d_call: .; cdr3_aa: CASSTFEGNQPQHF; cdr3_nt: TGTGCCAGCAGTACCTTTGAGGGCAATCAGCCCCAGCATTTT
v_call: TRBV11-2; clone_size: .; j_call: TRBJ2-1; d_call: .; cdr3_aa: CASSGPRSGEQFF; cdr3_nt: TGTGCCAGCTCCGGCCCCCGCTCGGGTGAGCAGTTCTTC
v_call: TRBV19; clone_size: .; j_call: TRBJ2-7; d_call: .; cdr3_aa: CASKGSSYEQYF; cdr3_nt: TGTGCCAGTAAGGGCAGCTCCTACGAGCAGTACTTC
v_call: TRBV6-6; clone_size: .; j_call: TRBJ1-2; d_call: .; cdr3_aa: CASLVGNYGYTF; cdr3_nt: TGTGCCAGCTTGGTGGGGAACTATGGCTACACCTTC
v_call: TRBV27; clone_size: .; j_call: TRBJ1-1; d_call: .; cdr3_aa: CASSTYRADTEAFF; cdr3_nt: TGTGCCAGCAGTACCTACAGGGCGGACACTGAAGCTTTCTTT
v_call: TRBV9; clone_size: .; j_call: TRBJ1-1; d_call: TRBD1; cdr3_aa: CASSVDPGQGHTEAFF; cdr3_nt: TGTGCCAGCAGCGTAGATCCGGGACAGGGGCACACTGAAGCTTTCTTT
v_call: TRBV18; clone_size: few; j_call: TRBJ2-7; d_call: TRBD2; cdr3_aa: CASSQISGSPYEQYF; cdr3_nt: TGTGCCAGCTCTCAAATTAGCGGGAGTCCCTACGAGCAGTACTTC
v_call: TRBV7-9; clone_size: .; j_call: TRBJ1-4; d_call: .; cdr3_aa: CASSLFGQNEKLFF; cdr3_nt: TGTGCCAGCAGCTTATTTGGACAGAATGAAAAACTGTTTTTT
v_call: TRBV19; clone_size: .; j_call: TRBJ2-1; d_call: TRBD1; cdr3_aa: CASSIGTGDEQFF; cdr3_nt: TGTGCCAGTAGTATAGGGACAGGCGATGAGCAGTTCTTC
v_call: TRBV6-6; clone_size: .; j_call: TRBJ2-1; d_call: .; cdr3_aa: CASSYAGAGEQFF; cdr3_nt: TGTGCCAGCAGTTACGCGGGGGCAGGTGAGCAGTTCTTC
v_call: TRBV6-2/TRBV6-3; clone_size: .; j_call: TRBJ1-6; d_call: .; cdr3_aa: CASSYVGRGMSPLHF; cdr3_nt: TGTGCCAGCAGTTATGTGGGCCGGGGGATGTCACCCCTCCACTTT
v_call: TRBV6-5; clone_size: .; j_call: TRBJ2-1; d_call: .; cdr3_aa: CATTMNSYNEQFF; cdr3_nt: TGTGCCACGACCATGAATTCCTACAATGAGCAGTTCTTC
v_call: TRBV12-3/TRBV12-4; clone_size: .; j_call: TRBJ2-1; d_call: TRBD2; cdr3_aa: CASSSGMLHSFF; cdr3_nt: TGTGCCAGCAGCAGCGGGATGTTGCATTCATTCTTC